This T cell receptor beta chain was observed in a study of glioma-infiltrating T cells after dendritic cell vaccination. Trimming stripped 0 bases from V and 0 bases from J, with 5 bases between. This CDR3 is 13 amino acids long. From germline, CDR1 is GTSNPN and CDR2 SVGIG (reference sequence). Generated by immunoSEQ multiplex PCR, the TCRdb table keeps only in-frame clones and is missing some. The sample lists approximately 100,000 clones, about four fifths occurring once. Specimen: blood, collected before dendritic cell vaccination. V usage is TRBV30 and J usage is TRBJ1-1; possible D gene TRBD1, 5 bases. The clonotype was recovered from a human donor with glioblastoma. CDR3 nucleotide sequence: TGTGCCTGGAGTGTCAGGGTGAACACTGAAGCTTTCTTT. Its translation is CAWSVRVNTEAFF.